This T cell receptor beta chain was captured by sequencing in a study of tumor-infiltrating lymphocytes in primary liver carcinoma. Background on the study: Male and female patients aged 30 to 69 years made up the cohort.

The roughly 17-31 mg bulk tissue piece was not sorted before simultaneous RNA and DNA extraction. Surgical resection treated primary liver carcinoma in the patients. The study sampled five separate regions from each tumor. Findings and caveats of the study: The study found only about 7.5-25% of top clones in all five tumor regions.

Per the germline V gene, CDR1 is WSHSY and CDR2 is SAAADI. CDR3 length: 15 amino acids. On this clonotype itself: The antigen is unknown. At one end, the junction sequence differs from germline, possibly due to a read error.

A constant-region primer primed TCR beta cDNA synthesis from about 0.45 ug of total RNA. Investigators got TCR beta libraries out of three nested multiplex PCR rounds, done with slightly modified ARM-PCR. Investigators reported that the first two PCR rounds, at about 11 cycles each, used TRBV1-TRBV30 forward primers with a C-beta reverse primer. TCRdb called the multiplex PCR reads again in MiXCR, with one record for every CDR3 protein. Here the sample spans about 110,000 distinct CDR3 sequences, roughly 80% being singletons. This sequence was found in a man between 35 and 55 years old with primary liver carcinoma and hepatitis B virus infection. The chain has TRBV10-2 and TRBJ2-7; TRBD1 matches 7 bases. The source material was liver tumor tissue from sampling region 3. Described subset: tumor region T3, left-lateral pole. CDR3 DNA sequence: TGCGCCAGCAGTGACCCGCGACAGGGCTTATACGAACAGTACTTC. This sequence encodes CASSDPRQGLYEQYF.